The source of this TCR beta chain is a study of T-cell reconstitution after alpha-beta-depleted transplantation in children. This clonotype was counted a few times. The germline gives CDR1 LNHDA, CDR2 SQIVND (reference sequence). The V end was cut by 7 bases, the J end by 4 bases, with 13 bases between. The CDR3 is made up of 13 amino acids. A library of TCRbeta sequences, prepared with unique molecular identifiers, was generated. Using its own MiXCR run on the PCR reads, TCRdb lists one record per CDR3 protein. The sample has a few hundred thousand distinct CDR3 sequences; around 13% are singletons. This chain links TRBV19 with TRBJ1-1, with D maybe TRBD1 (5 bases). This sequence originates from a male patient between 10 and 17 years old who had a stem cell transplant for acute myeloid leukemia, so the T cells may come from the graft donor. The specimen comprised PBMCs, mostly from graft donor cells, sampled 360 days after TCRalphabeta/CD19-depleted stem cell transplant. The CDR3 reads CASTMERGTEAFF. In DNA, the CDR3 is TGTGCCAGTACCATGGAGAGGGGCACTGAAGCTTTCTTT.